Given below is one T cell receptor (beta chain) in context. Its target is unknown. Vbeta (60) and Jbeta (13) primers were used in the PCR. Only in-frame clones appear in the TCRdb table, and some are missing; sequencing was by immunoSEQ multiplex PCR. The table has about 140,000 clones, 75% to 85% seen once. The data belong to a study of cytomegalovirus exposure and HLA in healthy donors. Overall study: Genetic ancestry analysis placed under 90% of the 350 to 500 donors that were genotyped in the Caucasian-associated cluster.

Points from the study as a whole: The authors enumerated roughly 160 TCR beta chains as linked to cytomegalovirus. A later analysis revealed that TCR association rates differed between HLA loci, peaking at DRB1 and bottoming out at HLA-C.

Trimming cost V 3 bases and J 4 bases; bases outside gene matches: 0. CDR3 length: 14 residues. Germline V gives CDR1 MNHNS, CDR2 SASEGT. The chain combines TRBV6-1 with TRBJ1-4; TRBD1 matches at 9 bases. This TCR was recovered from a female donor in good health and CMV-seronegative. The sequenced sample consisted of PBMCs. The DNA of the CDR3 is TGTGCCAGCAGTGAGGGACAGGGTAATGAAAAACTGTTTTTT. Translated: CASSEGQGNEKLFF.